This entry describes one T cell receptor beta chain. V shed 6 bases and J shed 7 bases, with 13 bases lying between them. Looked up from germline, CDR1 is LNHDA and CDR2 is SQIVND (reference sequence). This CDR3 is 13 amino acids long. This sample stems from a study of OX40 agonist ivuxolimab in advanced cancers. Libraries were prepared by immunoSEQ multiplex PCR; TCRdb keeps only in-frame clonotypes and omits some of them. The sample holds 40,000 to 50,000 clones, around nine tenths seen once. The TCR sequence derives from an adult with an advanced solid tumor such as melanoma, head and neck, liver or kidney cancer. Sequencing used CD4+ or CD8+ T cells sorted from blood, obtained in a trial of the OX40 agonist ivuxolimab. The rearrangement joins TRBV19 to TRBJ1-5; a weak D match, TRBD1 (5 bases). In nucleotides, the CDR3 is TGTGCCAGTAGGGACACAATGGGGCAGCCCCAGCATTTT. It translates to CASRDTMGQPQHF. The full variable domain, its missing parts supplied by reference TRBV19 and TRBJ1-5, is DGGITQSPKYLFRKEGQNVTLSCEQNLNHDAMYWYRQDPGQGLRLIYYSQIVNDFQKGDIAEGYSVSREKKESFPLTVTSAQKNPTAFYLCASRDTMGQPQHFGDGTRLSIL.